Sequencing of this TCR beta chain was carried out in a study of response to subunit inactivated influenza vaccine. TCRdb called the RT-PCR reads again in MiXCR, with one record for every CDR3 protein. The sample includes about half a million distinct CDR3 sequences, roughly 9.8% seen only once; the top ten take roughly 12%. This CDR3 has 14 residues. Trimming cost V 8 bases and J 5 bases, with 18 bases left between them. Germline V gene lookup returns CDR1 SGHTA and CDR2 FQGNSA. This clonotype originated in a man aged 50-60 years who received an inactivated influenza vaccine. Sequenced here: PBMCs from blood, sampled roughly 45 days after vaccination. The V call is TRBV7-2, the J call TRBJ1-2, with D perhaps matching TRBD1 (6 bases). The CDR3 DNA follows: TGTGCCAGCGGGTTCCTGGGGGGGCCTTATGGCTACACCTTC. The encoded protein is CASGFLGGPYGYTF.